Following are 27 T cell receptor beta chains from one sample sequenced in a study of regulatory T cells in long-lasting Graves disease. Time point meaning: persistent/refractory GD, antithyroid drugs over 5 years with positive TRAb. The TCR library used RNA extracted from PBMCs. Relying on iRepertoire HTBI primers and Arm-PCR of CDR3 regions, the team built TCR beta libraries. TCRdb processed the multiplex PCR reads anew with MiXCR; each CDR3 protein has one entry. Among under 500,000 distinct CDR3 sequences, 20% were seen once, and the ten largest hold less than 25%. The sequences come from peripheral blood mononuclear cells (PBMCs), collected when the disease was refractory, from a patient treated with antithyroid drugs. All receptors derive from a female donor with Graves disease.

This clonotype occurred a few times. The rearrangement uses TRBV28 and TRBJ1-6; 10 bases fit TRBD1. The CDR3 spans 15 residues. V was clipped by 5 bases and J by 10 bases; unmatched bases: 8. CDR1 and CDR2 (germline): MDHEN, SYDVKM. The CDR3 spells CASSPWGTGVSPLHF. CDR3 bases: TGTGCCAGCAGTCCTTGGGGGACAGGGGTATCACCCCTCCACTTT.

This clonotype appeared many times. J is TRBJ1-3 and V is TRBV27; TRBD1 matches at 7 bases. With 5 bases clipped from V and 3 bases from J, the junction kept 13 bases outside the gene matches. CDR1 is MNHEY, CDR2 SMNVEV, per germline (reference sequence). The CDR3 length is 17 residues. The CDR3 region is CASSERGQGGVGNTIYF. In nucleotides, the CDR3 is TGTGCCAGCAGTGAACGAGGTCAGGGGGGCGTTGGAAACACCATATATTTT.

This clonotype was picked up many times. This chain connects TRBV28 to TRBJ2-5; 13 nucleotides match TRBD2. The length of the CDR3 is 15 residues. J lost 2 bases, V lost 6 bases, and 3 bases had no gene match. Germline CDR1 MDHEN, CDR2 SYDVKM. CDR3: CASSSLAGGQETQYF. The CDR3 DNA follows: TGTGCCAGCAGCTCACTAGCGGGAGGGCAAGAGACCCAGTACTTC.

This clonotype was counted between two and nine times. The chain is built from TRBV2 and TRBJ2-5; D remains unclear. Trimming cost V 4 bases and J 5 bases, with 14 bases left between them. CDR3 size: 14 residues. Germline V gene data show CDR1 as SNHLY and CDR2 as FYNNEI. DNA of the CDR3: TGTGCCAGCAGTGTCGCGGTTTTTGTGGAGACCCAGTACTTC. This gives the protein CASSVAVFVETQYF.

This clonotype was observed a handful of times. This chain links TRBV6-1 with TRBJ1-1; maybe TRBD1 (6 bases). CDR3 length equals 13 residues. Germline values: CDR1 MNHNS, CDR2 SASEGT. V lost 7 bases and J lost 1, with 10 bases in between. CDR3 sequence (DNA): TGTGCCAGCATCGACAGGAAGAACACTGAAGCTTTCTTT. This codes for CASIDRKNTEAFF.

This clonotype was counted many times. The chain has TRBV7-2 and TRBJ2-7, with 8 bases identical to TRBD1. Germline V CDR1 and CDR2: SGHTA, FQGNSA. There are 13 residues in the CDR3. Trimming took 5 bases from V and 3 from J; bases not matched to a gene: 3. CDR3: CASSPGTGYEQYF. Written as DNA, the CDR3 is TGTGCCAGCAGCCCAGGGACAGGCTACGAGCAGTACTTC.

The rearrangement links TRBV5-5 to TRBJ2-7; no clear D gene. The V and J ends lost 3 bases and 6 bases respectively, with 19 bases between them. The germline V gene has CDR1 SGHKS and CDR2 YYEKEE (reference sequence). The CDR3 consists of 15 residues. CDR3 DNA: TGTGCCAGCAGCTCCCGACCGACGATTGATCTCGAGCAGTACTTC. This sequence encodes CASSSRPTIDLEQYF.

Turning to this clonotype: At one boundary the junction diverges from the germline segment, which might be a read error. This chain connects TRBV4-1 to TRBJ2-4; possibly TRBD2 for D (5 bases). The CDR3 has 15 residues. CDR1 and CDR2 from the germline V gene are MGHRA and YSYEKL. The CDR3 DNA is TGTGCCAGCAGCCCGGGGTCCCTGGCCAAAAACATTCAGTACTTC. Translation gives CASSPGSLAKNIQYF.

This clonotype was recorded many times. The chain links TRBV20-1 to TRBJ2-7; 7 bases match TRBD2. Trimming took 0 bases from V and 7 from J; bases not matched to a gene: 9. CDR1 and CDR2 from the germline V gene are DFQATT and SNEGSKA (reference sequence). The CDR3 length is 14 residues. The CDR3, as DNA: TGCAGTGCTAGAGATCTAGCGGCGGCGGTGGAGCAGTACTTC. This codes for CSARDLAAAVEQYF.

This clonotype was picked up many times. The V gene is TRBV28, the J gene TRBJ1-2; D gene ambiguous. CDR3 length: 13 residues. V was clipped by 7 bases and J by 3 bases, with 12 bases between them. Per the germline V gene, CDR1 is MDHEN and CDR2 is SYDVKM. CDR3 sequence (DNA): TGTGCCAGCACCTTCTCAAGAGACTATGGCTACACCTTC. This encodes CASTFSRDYGYTF.

There are many counts of this clonotype. The rearrangement uses TRBV7-2 and TRBJ2-2, with a weak D call TRBD1 (6 bases). Trimming shortened V by 7 bases and J by 4 bases, and 7 bases separated the two germline ends. The CDR3 covers 12 residues. Per germline, CDR1 SGHTA and CDR2 FQGNSA. The CDR3 spells CASNRVTGELFF. The CDR3 DNA follows: TGTGCCAGCAACAGGGTCACCGGGGAGCTGTTTTTT. Full variable domain (missing parts from reference TRBV7-2 and TRBJ2-2): GAGVSQSPSNKVTEKGKDVELRCDPISGHTALYWYRQSLGQGLEFLIYFQGNSAPDKSGLPSDRFSAERTGGSVSTLTIQRTQQEDSAVYLCASNRVTGELFFGEGSRLTVL.

This clonotype was observed at least ten times. This chain links TRBV6-2 or TRBV6-3 with TRBJ2-5; 7 positions match TRBD1. V was clipped by 5 bases and J by 6 bases; unmatched bases: 6. The CDR3 length is 13 residues. The germline V gene has CDR1 MNHEY and CDR2 SVGEGT. CDR3 region: CASSQPGQKTQYF. For the CDR3, the DNA is TGTGCCAGCAGTCAACCGGGACAGAAGACCCAGTACTTC.

This sequence joins TRBV12-3 or TRBV12-4 and TRBJ1-2; TRBD1 matches 7 bases. The CDR3 has 13 amino acids. V was clipped by 4 bases and J by 4 bases; unmatched bases: 3. The CDR3 DNA reads as TGTGCCAGCAGTTCCGGGACAGTCTATGGCTACACCTTC. Translation gives CASSSGTVYGYTF.

The V and J genes are TRBV7-6 and TRBJ2-5, with TRBD2 as a possible D gene (7 bases). CDR1 and CDR2 (germline): SGHVS, FNYEAQ. The CDR3 sequence is 14 residues long. Trimming left V 7 bases short and J 7 bases short, with 19 bases between. As DNA, the CDR3 is TGTGCCAGCACGCCGTCGGGGGGCTCGTGGACCCAGTACTTC. This sequence encodes CASTPSGGSWTQYF.

V usage is TRBV29-1 and J usage is TRBJ1-1, with a tentative D call TRBD1 (5 bases). The CDR3 totals 13 residues. Per the germline V gene, CDR1 is SQVTM and CDR2 is ANQGSEA. The V gene lost 4 bases and the J gene lost 1 base, with 10 bases spanning the gap. Written as DNA, the CDR3 is TGCAGCGTTGCGGGGACCGCGAACACTGAAGCTTTCTTT. Its protein is CSVAGTANTEAFF.

The genes are TRBV7-8 and TRBJ2-5, with no clear D. Per germline, CDR1 SGHVS and CDR2 FQNEAQ. The CDR3 covers 14 residues. The germline V and J ends were trimmed by 1 base and 5 bases, with 11 bases remaining between them. Written as DNA, the CDR3 is TGTGCCAGCAGCTTAGAAAATTTGGTTGAGACCCAGTACTTC. Translated: CASSLENLVETQYF.

This clonotype was seen only a few times. The chain uses TRBV28 and TRBJ2-1; the match to TRBD1 covers 7 bases. The germline gives CDR1 MDHEN, CDR2 SYDVKM. Trimming at V came to 4 bases and at J to 0 bases, leaving 9 bases not matched to a gene. The CDR3 contains 17 residues. For the CDR3, the DNA is TGTGCCAGCAGTTCAGACCGCAGGGGGTTCTCCTACAATGAGCAGTTCTTC. Amino acid sequence: CASSSDRRGFSYNEQFF. Variable domain in full (rest from reference TRBV28 and TRBJ2-1): DVKVTQSSRYLVKRTGEKVFLECVQDMDHENMFWYRQDPGLGLRLIYFSYDVKMKEKGDIPEGYSVSREKKERFSLILESASTNQTSMYLCASSSDRRGFSYNEQFFGPGTRLTVL.

The chain links TRBV12-3 or TRBV12-4 to TRBJ2-7; 9 bases map to TRBD1. The V gene end was trimmed by 5 bases and the J gene end by 6 bases; junction bases not matched to a gene: 11. This CDR3 is built from 15 residues. The chain's CDR3 is CASSLTGTGTGEQYF. CDR3 DNA sequence: TGTGCCAGCAGTCTGACAGGGACAGGGACGGGCGAGCAGTACTTC.

This clonotype was picked up a small number of times. The CDR3 bases are TGTGCCAAAACAGGGGCGCTGAACACTGAAGCTTTCTTT. This gives the protein CAKTGALNTEAFF. V and J are TRBV6-1 and TRBJ1-1, with 7 nucleotides matching TRBD1. The CDR3 covers 13 residues. Looked up from germline, CDR1 is MNHNS and CDR2 is SASEGT. The J segment lost 0 bases and the V segment lost 10 bases, leaving 5 bases of the junction unmatched.

This clonotype was picked up many times. The V call is TRBV12-3 or TRBV12-4, the J call TRBJ2-1; D possibly uses TRBD1 or TRBD2 (5 bases each). There are 16 residues in the CDR3. With 5 bases removed from V and 5 bases from J, the gap between germline ends came to 19 bases. The CDR3: CASSQNPGRGHNEQFF. As DNA, the CDR3 is TGTGCCAGCAGTCAAAATCCGGGACGGGGACACAATGAGCAGTTCTTC.

This clonotype was counted at least ten times. Here the CDR3 reads CASSLGAEKLFF. The CDR3 DNA reads as TGTGCCAGCAGCTTAGGGGCGGAAAAACTGTTTTTT. This rearrangement joins TRBV6-1 to TRBJ1-4, with D maybe TRBD1 (5 bases). Germline lookup yields CDR1 MNHNS and CDR2 SASEGT. V lost 6 bases, J lost 8 bases, and 10 bases lay in between. This CDR3 has 12 residues.

The gene calls are TRBV6-1 and TRBJ2-7; 7 bases fit TRBD1. Germline loops: CDR1 MNHNS, CDR2 SASEGT. V shed 10 bases and J 1 base; nucleotides not matched to a gene: 7. The CDR3 spans 13 residues. CDR3: CAILTGSSYEQYF. The CDR3 DNA sequence: TGTGCCATACTGACAGGGTCATCCTACGAGCAGTACTTC.

About this clonotype itself: Being one base from a much bigger clone, this may be a read error. The chain joins TRBV30 to TRBJ1-1, with D unclear. Germline assignment: CDR1 GTSNPN and CDR2 SVGIG (reference sequence). The germline V and J ends were trimmed by 2 bases and 0 bases, with 10 bases remaining between them. The CDR3 has 14 residues. This chain's CDR3 is CAWSITGLNTEAFF. As DNA, the CDR3 is TGTGCCTGGAGTATTACGGGTTTGAACACTGAAGCTTTCTTT.

At least ten counts were recorded for this clonotype. The chain is built from TRBV2 and TRBJ2-7; D unresolved. CDR3 length: 13 residues. V was pared by 4 bases and J by 2 bases, with 9 bases between. Germline V CDR1 and CDR2: SNHLY, FYNNEI. Written as DNA, the CDR3 is TGTGCCAGCAGTGTGGGTAATACCTACGAGCAGTACTTC. Its translation is CASSVGNTYEQYF. The whole variable domain, filled in from reference TRBV2 and TRBJ2-7, reads EPEVTQTPSHQVTQMGQEVILRCVPISNHLYFYWYRQILGQKVEFLVSFYNNEISEKSEIFDDQFSVERPDGSNFTLKIRSTKLEDSAMYFCASSVGNTYEQYFGPGTRLTVT.

This rearrangement joins TRBV7-9 to TRBJ2-4; 8 positions agree with TRBD2. Per the germline V gene, CDR1 is SEHNR and CDR2 is FQNEAQ (reference sequence). This CDR3 contains 17 residues. V was pared by 1 base and J by 7 bases, with 12 bases of the junction left unmatched. Here the CDR3 reads CASSLGPGTSSLNIQYF. CDR3 coding DNA: TGTGCCAGCAGCTTAGGGCCAGGGACTAGTTCGTTGAACATTCAGTACTTC.

This chain connects TRBV6-2 or TRBV6-3 to TRBJ2-2; D could derive from TRBD1 or TRBD2 (6 bases each). Trimming took 2 bases from V and 3 from J, leaving 16 bases between them. This CDR3 has 17 amino acids. Germline V gene sequence: CDR1 MNHEY, CDR2 SVGEGT. The DNA of the CDR3 is TGTGCCAGCAGTTACAGCATGGGGGGCTCGGACACCGGGGAGCTGTTTTTT. Its protein product is CASSYSMGGSDTGELFF.

The chain combines TRBV12-3 or TRBV12-4 with TRBJ2-2, with TRBD2 as a possible D gene (5 bases). CDR3 size: 14 residues. Trimming removed 3 bases from V and 2 bases from J, with 7 bases in between. The CDR3 coding sequence is TGTGCCAGCAGTTTTGGGAGTAACACCGGGGAGCTGTTTTTT. Translated, it gives CASSFGSNTGELFF.